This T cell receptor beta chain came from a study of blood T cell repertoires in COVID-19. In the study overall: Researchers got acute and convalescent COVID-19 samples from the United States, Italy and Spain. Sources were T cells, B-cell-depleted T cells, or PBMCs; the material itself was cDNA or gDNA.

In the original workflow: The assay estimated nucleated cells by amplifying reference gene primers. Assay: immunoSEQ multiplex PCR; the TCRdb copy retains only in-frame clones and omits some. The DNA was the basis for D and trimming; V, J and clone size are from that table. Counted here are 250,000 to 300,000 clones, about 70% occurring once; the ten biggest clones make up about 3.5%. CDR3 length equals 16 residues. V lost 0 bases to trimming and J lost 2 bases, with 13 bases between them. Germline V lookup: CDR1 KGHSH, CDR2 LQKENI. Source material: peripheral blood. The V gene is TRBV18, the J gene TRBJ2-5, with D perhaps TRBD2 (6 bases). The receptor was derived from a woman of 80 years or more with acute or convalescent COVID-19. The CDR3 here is CASSPPVRGLQETQYF. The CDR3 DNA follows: TGTGCCAGCTCACCACCGGTCCGGGGACTTCAAGAGACCCAGTACTTC.